This T cell receptor beta chain originates from a study of cytomegalovirus exposure and HLA in healthy donors. Findings of the study overall: Roughly even sequencing depth across donors was the assumption behind the presence/absence analyses. From TCR beta sequences, most subjects' HLA-A and HLA-B alleles were reportedly predicted accurately.

V gave up 4 bases and J gave up 4 bases; unmatched junction bases: 2. There are 14 residues in the CDR3. CDR1 and CDR2 (germline): LGHNA, YSLEER. Regarding donors, all were healthy bone marrow donors. With respect to this clone: The antigen remains undetermined.

PCR primers comprised 60 Vbeta and 13 Jbeta primers. The assay was immunoSEQ multiplex PCR, and TCRdb's table has in-frame clones only and misses some. The top ten clones hold 2.7% of a sample with 210,000 or so clones, around four fifths of them seen once. Sequencing was carried out using PBMCs. The receptor was derived from a woman aged 55-69 years in good health and CMV-seropositive. V gene TRBV4-3 combines with J gene TRBJ2-5; 11 bases are a match to TRBD1. CDR3 loop: CASSRGTGGETQYF. The CDR3 DNA reads TGCGCCAGCAGCCGCGGGACAGGGGGAGAGACCCAGTACTTC.